These T cell receptor beta chains were read from a single sample in a study of cytomegalovirus exposure and HLA in healthy donors. Measured with immunoSEQ multiplex PCR; TCRdb has only the in-frame clones, and not every one. Of 100,000 to 120,000 clones in the sample, approximately 89% were seen once. The sample was PBMCs. The source is a woman aged 18-30 years in good health and CMV-seronegative. CDR3s include the opening cysteine and the closing phenylalanine or tryptophan. The D gene is left open where the match is weak. Not all rows give a size; the values are once, few, many and, for expanded clones, a class.

>TRBV30|.|TRBD1|TRBJ1-6
CAGDRGLSSPLHF
TGTGCCGGAGACAGGGGGCTTTCTTCACCCCTCCACTTT
>TRBV4-3|.|TRBD1|TRBJ2-7
CASSQGTGQAYEQYF
TGCGCCAGCAGCCAAGGGACGGGACAGGCCTACGAGCAGTACTTC
>TRBV6-5|once|.|TRBJ1-1
CASNRALNTEAFF
TGTGCCAGCAACAGGGCCCTGAACACTGAAGCTTTCTTT
>TRBV25-1|.|.|TRBJ2-7
CAKPSGTTYEQYF
TGTGCCAAGCCCTCCGGGACAACCTACGAGCAGTACTTC
>TRBV7-8|.|TRBD2|TRBJ2-1
CASSQILAVYNEQFF
TGTGCCAGCAGCCAGATACTAGCGGTCTACAATGAGCAGTTCTTC
>TRBV29-1|.|TRBD2|TRBJ2-1
CSVEGLAGGRNLDEQFF
TGCAGCGTTGAGGGACTAGCGGGAGGGCGAAACCTGGATGAGCAGTTCTTC
>TRBV4-3|.|TRBD1|TRBJ2-7
CASSQLNRDSPYEQYF
TGCGCCAGCAGCCAATTAAACCGGGACAGTCCCTACGAGCAGTACTTC
>TRBV29-1|.|.|TRBJ1-6
CSVQSTEYNSPLHF
TGCAGCGTCCAGTCGACAGAGTATAATTCACCCCTCCACTTT
>TRBV12-5|.|.|TRBJ1-2
CASGLGRGSDGYTF
TGTGCTAGTGGTTTGGGAAGGGGGTCGGATGGCTACACCTTC
>TRBV5-6|.|.|TRBJ1-5
CASSSRGSNQPQHF
TGTGCCAGCAGCTCTAGGGGGAGCAATCAGCCCCAGCATTTT
>TRBV5-6|once|TRBD1|TRBJ2-1
CASQNNDRAYNEQFF
TGTGCCAGCCAGAACAACGACAGGGCTTACAATGAGCAGTTCTTC
>TRBV18|.|TRBD2|TRBJ2-7
CASSPRLAGEDEQYF
TGTGCCAGCTCACCACGACTAGCGGGAGAGGACGAGCAGTACTTC
>TRBV5-6|.|TRBD2|TRBJ2-7
CASSQPGGGISYEQYF
TGTGCCAGCAGCCAACCCGGGGGGGGGATCTCCTACGAGCAGTACTTC
>TRBV9|.|TRBD1|TRBJ2-7
CASSTETGGYEQYF
TGTGCCAGCAGCACAGAGACAGGGGGGTACGAGCAGTACTTC
>TRBV28|.|TRBD1|TRBJ1-2
CASSLTGLYGYTF
TGTGCCAGCAGTCTGACAGGGCTCTATGGCTACACCTTC
>TRBV19|once|.|TRBJ2-3
CASSLRARRTDTQYF
TGTGCCAGTAGTCTCAGGGCACGACGCACAGATACGCAGTATTTT
>TRBV4-3|.|TRBD2|TRBJ2-7
CASSQERLAPQYF
TGCGCCAGCAGCCAAGAAAGACTAGCGCCGCAGTACTTC
>TRBV28|.|TRBD2|TRBJ2-7
CASIPSSGGVPEQYF
TGTGCCAGCATCCCCTCTAGCGGGGGGGTCCCCGAGCAGTACTTC
>TRBV2|.|TRBD1|TRBJ1-1
CASARQGWAFF
TGTGCCAGTGCCCGACAGGGGTGGGCTTTCTTT
>TRBV28|.|.|TRBJ1-6
CASSFGNRVDLPLHF
TGTGCCAGCAGTTTTGGGAACAGGGTAGATTTACCCCTCCACTTT
>TRBV7-6|.|.|TRBJ2-7
CASSPNPDRYSYEQYF
TGTGCCAGCAGCCCGAACCCTGACAGGTACTCCTACGAGCAGTACTTC
>TRBV5-6|.|TRBD1|TRBJ2-7
CASSDRGKSYEQYF
TGTGCCAGCAGCGACAGGGGGAAGTCCTACGAGCAGTACTTC
>TRBV7-9|.|.|TRBJ1-3
CASSKPGGNTIYF
TGTGCCAGCAGCAAACCAGGGGGAAACACCATATATTTT
>TRBV28|.|TRBD1|TRBJ2-1
CASSFEDRGYNEQFF
TGTGCCAGCAGTTTCGAGGACAGGGGATACAATGAGCAGTTCTTC
>TRBV5-1|.|TRBD1|TRBJ1-4
CASSLEQGAAKLFF
TGCGCCAGCAGCTTGGAACAGGGGGCTGCAAAACTGTTTTTT
>TRBV7-2|.|TRBD1|TRBJ2-1
CASSLQGAYNEQFF
TGTGCCAGCAGCCTCCAGGGGGCCTACAATGAGCAGTTCTTC